A selection of T cell receptor beta chains follows, all from one sample in a study of cytomegalovirus exposure and HLA in healthy donors. The data were produced by immunoSEQ multiplex PCR, yet TCRdb's version contains in-frame clones alone and is incomplete. The sample lists roughly 130,000 clones, around three quarters occurring once. Material for sequencing was PBMCs. All receptors come from a young man in good health and CMV-seronegative. Each CDR3 is given with its conserved first and last residue. The D gene is left open where the match is weak. Clone size, where shown, is once, few, many, or a class for clones that have expanded.

D gene	clone size	V gene	J gene	CDR3 DNA	CDR3 protein
NA	NA	TRBV6-4	TRBJ2-1	TGTGCCAGCAGTGATCTATCTCACGATGAGCAGTTCTTC	CASSDLSHDEQFF
NA	NA	TRBV19	TRBJ1-2	TGTGCCAGTAGTATAGCAGGGGTAAACTATGGCTACACCTTC	CASSIAGVNYGYTF
NA	once	TRBV11-2	TRBJ2-1	TGTGCCAGCAGCTTGGCAGGGCCACGGTCCGGGCGGGGGCCAAGTGAGCAGTTCTTC	CASSLAGPRSGRGPSEQFF
NA	NA	TRBV7-2	TRBJ1-2	TGTGCCAGCAGCTTAGCTCGTGGCTACACCTTC	CASSLARGYTF
NA	NA	TRBV30	TRBJ1-3	TGTGCCTGGAGCCCTGACAGTCTCGGAAACACCATATATTTT	CAWSPDSLGNTIYF
TRBD2	few	TRBV4-1	TRBJ2-1	TGCGCCAGCAGCCTTGGGGGACTAGCGGGAGAAGAGCAGTTCTTC	CASSLGGLAGEEQFF
NA	once	TRBV15	TRBJ1-2	TGTGCCACCGACGGGGGGGGCCGTCGGGGCTACACCTTC	CATDGGGRRGYTF
NA	NA	TRBV5-1	TRBJ1-6	TGCGCCAGCAGCTTGGTGGAGAGCTCCTATAATTCACCCCTCCACTTT	CASSLVESSYNSPLHF
TRBD1	once	TRBV5-5	TRBJ2-3	TGTGCCAGCAGCTTGTCGGGTGCCTCAAACAGGGGGAGCACAGATACGCAGTATTTT	CASSLSGASNRGSTDTQYF
TRBD2	NA	TRBV2	TRBJ2-2	TGTGCCATCCCACGCGAGCGGGAGGTTACCGGGGAGCTGTTTTTT	CAIPREREVTGELFF
TRBD1	NA	TRBV11-2	TRBJ2-6	TGTGCCAGCAGCTTCGGACAGGGGGCGGCTGGGGCCAACGTCCTGACTTTC	CASSFGQGAAGANVLTF
NA	NA	TRBV30	TRBJ2-2	TGTGCCTGGAGTGTATCGGACACCGGGGAGCTGTTTTTT	CAWSVSDTGELFF
TRBD2	NA	TRBV2	TRBJ2-7	TGTGCCAGCACCGAACTAGCGGCAGGAGAGGCCTACGAGCAGTACTTC	CASTELAAGEAYEQYF
TRBD1	NA	TRBV19	TRBJ1-5	TGTGCCAGTAGTATGCAAGGGACAGGTCAACAGCCCCAGCATTTT	CASSMQGTGQQPQHF
TRBD2	NA	TRBV4-2	TRBJ2-1	TGTGCCAGCAGCCAGGCCGGGACTAGCGGGTTTGAGCAGTTCTTC	CASSQAGTSGFEQFF
NA	NA	TRBV29-1	TRBJ1-2	TGCAGCGTTGAAGACAGGCGTGATGATAACTATGGCTACACCTTC	CSVEDRRDDNYGYTF
NA	few	TRBV29-1	TRBJ1-1	TGCAGCGCAGAAATGAACACTGAAGCTTTCTTT	CSAEMNTEAFF
NA	once	TRBV7-9	TRBJ1-2	TGTGCCAGCAGCTTAAGTAGACTAGCTGGCTACACCTTC	CASSLSRLAGYTF
TRBD2	NA	TRBV6-5	TRBJ2-2	TGTGCCAGCAACAGTCCGGGACTAAACACCGGGGAGCTGTTTTTT	CASNSPGLNTGELFF
TRBD1	NA	TRBV28	TRBJ2-7	TGTGCCAGCAGTTTGCCAGGGGGTAATCGTGCGTACTTC	CASSLPGGNRAYF
TRBD2	NA	TRBV4-2	TRBJ2-3	TGTGCCAGCAGCCAATTAGCGGGAGGGGGCACAGATACGCAGTATTTT	CASSQLAGGGTDTQYF
NA	NA	TRBV30	TRBJ1-2	TGTGCCTGGAGTAAGAAGCCAGGGGTTGGCTACACCTTC	CAWSKKPGVGYTF
NA	NA	TRBV7-6	TRBJ1-1	TGTGCCAGCAGCTTACCGCAGGGTGAAGCTTTCTTT	CASSLPQGEAFF
TRBD2	NA	TRBV19	TRBJ2-1	TGTGCCAGTAGTCGACTAGCGGGACAGGGCGAGCAGTTCTTC	CASSRLAGQGEQFF
NA	NA	TRBV30	TRBJ1-3	TGTGCCTGGAGTGGGACAAACTTGAGAAACACCATATATTTT	CAWSGTNLRNTIYF
TRBD1	few	TRBV5-1	TRBJ1-4	TGCGCCAGCAGCCTTCGGACAGGGGATAATGAAAAACTGTTTTTT	CASSLRTGDNEKLFF
NA	few	TRBV7-3	TRBJ1-1	TGTGCCAGCAGCCCCTCGGGGGGGCTCAACACTGAAGCTTTCTTT	CASSPSGGLNTEAFF
NA	NA	TRBV9	TRBJ2-1	TGTGCCAGCAGTTCAGGGGACTATTACAATGAGCAGTTCTTC	CASSSGDYYNEQFF
TRBD2	NA	TRBV5-6	TRBJ2-1	TGTGCCAGCAGCTTGGTGGGACTAGCGGACAACAATGAGCAGTTCTTC	CASSLVGLADNNEQFF
NA	NA	TRBV7-8	TRBJ1-2	TGTGCCAGCAGCGTCGGACAGTCAGGCTACACCTTC	CASSVGQSGYTF
NA	once	TRBV6-5	TRBJ1-4	TGTGCCAGCAGTTCGGTTTCAACCCGGGGAGAAAAACTGTTTTTT	CASSSVSTRGEKLFF
NA	NA	TRBV7-9	TRBJ1-5	TGTGCCAGCAGCTTAGACAGTTATAGCAATCAGCCCCAGCATTTT	CASSLDSYSNQPQHF
NA	NA	TRBV5-8	TRBJ1-3	TGTGCCAGCAGCGTCAGACAGAAAGTCTCTGGAAACACCATATATTTT	CASSVRQKVSGNTIYF
NA	few	TRBV5-4	TRBJ2-1	TGTGCCAGCAGTCCGACCAGCGGAGGGGTCAATGAGCAGTTCTTC	CASSPTSGGVNEQFF
TRBD2	NA	TRBV5-1	TRBJ2-4	TGCGCCAGCACCCCGACTAGCACCCGTTCAGCCAAAAACATTCAGTACTTC	CASTPTSTRSAKNIQYF
TRBD1	NA	TRBV5-1	TRBJ1-2	TGCGCCAGCAGCTTGGACGACAGGGGTAGAGGCTACACCTTC	CASSLDDRGRGYTF
TRBD1	NA	TRBV5-1	TRBJ2-5	TGCGCCAGCAGCCCAAACCCCGGGACAGAAGAGACCCAGTACTTC	CASSPNPGTEETQYF
NA	NA	TRBV7-8	TRBJ2-3	TGTGCCAGCAGCTTATTATTCGGACTTACCACAGATACGCAGTATTTT	CASSLLFGLTTDTQYF
TRBD2	NA	TRBV4-3	TRBJ2-1	TGCGCCAGCAGCCGACTAGCGGGAGTCAATGAGCAGTTCTTC	CASSRLAGVNEQFF
NA	NA	TRBV30	TRBJ2-2	TGTGCCTGGAGGCAGCGGCCCGTGGAGCTGTTTTTT	CAWRQRPVELFF
NA	once	TRBV5-6	TRBJ2-1	TGTGCCAGCAGCTTATTGACAGGTCACCCCCCGAATGAGCAGTTCTTC	CASSLLTGHPPNEQFF
TRBD2	NA	TRBV29-1	TRBJ2-1	TGCAGCGTTGAAGGGGACTATTACAATGAGCAGTTCTTC	CSVEGDYYNEQFF
TRBD2	NA	TRBV19	TRBJ2-4	TGTGCCAGTAGTATTTTAGGGCTAGCGGGGTCAGCCAAAAACATTCAGTACTTC	CASSILGLAGSAKNIQYF
NA	NA	TRBV9	TRBJ1-1	TGTGCCAGCAGCGTAAGAGAGAACACTGAAGCTTTCTTT	CASSVRENTEAFF
NA	NA	TRBV4-1	TRBJ2-1	TGCGCCAGCAGCCAAGACTTTGCGGTTGAGCAGTTCTTC	CASSQDFAVEQFF